This entry concerns a single TCR beta chain. Its antigen remains unknown. This sample was taken from a study of shared clonotypes between healthy human individuals. Study-wide results and caveats: A generally larger estimated richness was seen in naive subsets than in memory subsets. Tissues were not sampled, only blood, and their repertoires likely differ.

Researchers divided each subset's genomic DNA evenly across several immunoSEQ plates. Only in-frame clones appear in the TCRdb table, and some are missing; sequencing was by immunoSEQ multiplex PCR. The repertoire holds 2.5 million or so clones, with around 90% as singletons. CDR3 length: 15 residues. Germline loops: CDR1 MDHEN, CDR2 SYDVKM. The V end was cut by 2 bases, the J end by 7 bases, with 15 bases between. Source material: naive CD4+ T cells sorted from blood. Sample subset: CD45RA+ positively selected. This sequence was found in a man aged 18 to 29 in good health. V is TRBV28 and J is TRBJ2-1, with a weak D call TRBD2 (6 bases). The CDR3 sequence is CASSLRAGSWNEQFF. CDR3 coding DNA: TGTGCCAGCAGTTTAAGGGCGGGGTCTTGGAATGAGCAGTTCTTC.